Sequencing of this T cell receptor (beta chain) was carried out in a study of T-cell reconstitution after alpha-beta-depleted transplantation in children. A TCRbeta library incorporating unique molecular identifiers was prepared. MiXCR, applied by TCRdb to the PCR reads, yields one record per CDR3 protein. This sample has about 240,000 distinct CDR3 sequences; about 12% occur once, and the top ten carry around 2.8%. Deletions cut 10 bases from V and 3 bases from J, with 23 bases between. This CDR3 comprises 16 residues. CDR1 and CDR2 (germline): MNHEY, SMNVEV (reference sequence). This clonotype was counted ten times or more.

This receptor was obtained from a human donor who donated a stem cell graft to a child with acute lymphoblastic leukemia. J is TRBJ2-3 and V is TRBV27, with D perhaps matching TRBD2 (5 bases). This material consisted of PBMCs from the stem cell graft donor, taken from the stem cell graft. In DNA, the CDR3 is TGTGCCACCACAGAGCAAGGGAGCGGCAATACAGATACGCAGTATTTT. It specifies CATTEQGSGNTDTQYF.